The 6 T cell receptor beta chains presented below share a single source sample, sequenced in a study of blood T cell repertoires in COVID-19. This table comes from immunoSEQ multiplex PCR, and its TCRdb copy is limited to in-frame clones, with some not included. The sample includes 150,000 or so clones, around 82% of them seen just once. Sample: peripheral blood. The receptors shown here come from a man in his sixties with active or convalescent COVID-19.

The gene calls are TRBV19 and TRBJ1-2; tentatively, D is TRBD1 (5 bases). In germline, CDR1 is LNHDA, CDR2 SQIVND (reference sequence). V was clipped by 5 bases and J by 1 base, with 11 bases between them. CDR3 length: 14 amino acids. The CDR3 region is CASSADSFNYGYTF. Here the CDR3 DNA reads TGTGCCAGTAGTGCTGACAGTTTTAACTATGGCTACACCTTC. Full variable domain (remainder filled in from reference TRBV19 and TRBJ1-2): DGGITQSPKYLFRKEGQNVTLSCEQNLNHDAMYWYRQDPGQGLRLIYYSQIVNDFQKGDIAEGYSVSREKKESFPLTVTSAQKNPTAFYLCASSADSFNYGYTFGSGTRLTVV.

This clone was recorded a few times. The genes are TRBV7-3 and TRBJ2-1; no clear D gene. Trimming removed 5 bases from V and 4 bases from J, with 12 bases in between. The CDR3 runs to 14 residues. Germline loops: CDR1 SGHTA, CDR2 FQGTGA. The CDR3 sequence: CASSQGGNYNEQFF. In nucleotides, the CDR3 is TGTGCCAGCAGCCAAGGCGGAAATTACAATGAGCAGTTCTTC.

The chain is built from TRBV11-2 and TRBJ2-2; TRBD1 aligns across 10 bases. Germline trimming cut 6 bases from V and 3 bases from J; bases unmatched to any gene: 4. Germline V gene lookup returns CDR1 SGHAT and CDR2 FQNNGV. The length of the CDR3 is 15 residues. The chain's CDR3 is CASSRQGADTGELFF. The CDR3 DNA is TGTGCCAGCAGTCGACAGGGGGCAGACACCGGGGAGCTGTTTTTT.

CDR3 bases: TGTGCCAGCTCACCAGCAGGGTTGGAAAACTATGGCTACACCTTC. Translated, it gives CASSPAGLENYGYTF. This chain uses TRBV18 with TRBJ1-2; weak D call: TRBD1 (5 bases). V gave up 2 bases and J gave up 2 bases, with 12 bases separating them. CDR3 length: 15 residues. Germline V CDR1 and CDR2: KGHSH, LQKENI.

This sequence joins TRBV7-9 and TRBJ2-5, with 7 bases matching TRBD2. Looked up from germline, CDR1 is SEHNR and CDR2 is FQNEAQ (reference sequence). This CDR3 is built from 13 residues. The junction had 1 base not matched to a gene; V was cut back by 2 bases and J by 4 bases. The CDR3 coding sequence is TGTGCCAGCAGCTTACTAGCGGTAGAGACCCAGTACTTC. It translates to CASSLLAVETQYF. The variable domain in full, with the rest retrieved from reference TRBV7-9 and TRBJ2-5, is DTGVSQNPRHKITKRGQNVTFRCDPISEHNRLYWYRQTLGQGPEFLTYFQNEAQLEKSRLLSDRFSAERPKGSFSTLEIQRTEQGDSAMYLCASSLLAVETQYFGPGTRLLVL.

The chain is built from TRBV6-5 and TRBJ2-1; 8 bases agree with TRBD2. V trimming: 3 bases; J trimming: 2 bases; junction bases outside the gene matches: 3. The germline V gene encodes CDR1 MNHEY and CDR2 SVGAGI. This CDR3 contains 15 residues. The CDR3 reads CASSYRGLAYNEQFF. In DNA, the CDR3 is TGTGCCAGCAGTTATAGGGGACTAGCCTACAATGAGCAGTTCTTC.